Following are 10 T cell receptor beta chains from one sample sequenced in a study of cytomegalovirus exposure and HLA in healthy donors. 13 Jbeta primers and 60 Vbeta primers were used for the PCR. This table comes from immunoSEQ multiplex PCR, and its TCRdb copy is limited to in-frame clones, with some not included. The sample holds under 200,000 clones, approximately 71% seen once. Material: PBMCs. All receptors derive from a man aged 45-65 years in good health and CMV-seronegative.

The chain recombines TRBV9 with TRBJ1-1; the match to TRBD1 covers 9 bases. With 3 bases clipped from V and 0 bases from J, the junction kept 3 bases outside the gene matches. Germline lookup yields CDR1 SGDLS and CDR2 YYNGEE. CDR3 length: 15 amino acids. This CDR3 reads CASSADRGMNTEAFF. Written as DNA, the CDR3 is TGTGCCAGCAGCGCCGACAGGGGGATGAACACTGAAGCTTTCTTT.

The rearrangement joins TRBV6-1 to TRBJ1-6; 7 bases map to TRBD1. The CDR3 runs 14 residues. V was pared by 3 bases and J by 10 bases, with 6 bases of the junction left unmatched. Germline V gene lookup returns CDR1 MNHNS and CDR2 SASEGT. CDR3 bases: TGTGCCAGCAGTGATTACAGGGGAAACTCACCCCTCCACTTT. Protein product: CASSDYRGNSPLHF.

The chain links TRBV11-2 to TRBJ2-1, with TRBD2 identical over 9 bases. V lost 2 bases to trimming and J lost 6 bases; unmatched junction nucleotides: 5. The CDR3 length is 15 residues. CDR1 is SGHAT and CDR2 is FQNNGV in the germline V gene. CDR3 amino acids: CASSLPSGGLNEQFF. CDR3 DNA: TGTGCCAGCAGCTTACCGAGCGGGGGGCTCAATGAGCAGTTCTTC.

The chain recombines TRBV5-4 with TRBJ1-1, with D perhaps TRBD1 (5 bases). The CDR3 has 15 amino acids. V gave up 0 bases and J gave up 4 bases, with 13 bases separating them. Germline loops: CDR1 SGHNT, CDR2 YYREEE (reference sequence). The CDR3, as DNA: TGTGCCAGCAGCTTGGGACAGTCGGGTATCACTGAAGCTTTCTTT. Residues: CASSLGQSGITEAFF.

The V call is TRBV4-1, the J call TRBJ2-3, with D maybe TRBD1 (5 bases). This CDR3 region has 15 residues. With 0 bases removed from V and 1 base from J, the gap between germline ends came to 8 bases. The V gene's germline CDR1 is MGHRA and CDR2 YSYEKL. CDR3 in amino acids: CASSQETGRTDTQYF. CDR3 bases: TGCGCCAGCAGCCAAGAAACAGGTCGCACAGATACGCAGTATTTT.

The chain links TRBV19 to TRBJ1-2; 7 bases map to TRBD1. The germline gives CDR1 LNHDA, CDR2 SQIVND (reference sequence). The CDR3 extends over 14 amino acids. Losses at the gene ends were 6 bases for V and 2 bases for J; bases not matched to a gene: 6. This chain's CDR3 is CASRRGHDNYGYTF. CDR3 coding DNA: TGTGCCAGTAGAAGGGGGCACGACAACTATGGCTACACCTTC.

V gene TRBV5-1 combines with J gene TRBJ1-2, with D possibly matching TRBD1 (6 bases). This CDR3 comprises 16 residues. Trimming pared 0 bases from V and 0 bases from J, leaving 12 bases between. The germline V gene encodes CDR1 SGHRS and CDR2 YFSETQ. CDR3 bases: TGCGCCAGCAGCTTGGCCACAGGGACAACTAACTATGGCTACACCTTC. Translated: CASSLATGTTNYGYTF.

The rearrangement links TRBV6-5 to TRBJ2-7, with 10 bases that match TRBD2. Germline CDR1 MNHEY, CDR2 SVGAGI. The length of the CDR3 is 15 residues. V gave up 4 bases and J gave up 3 bases; unmatched junction bases: 6. The CDR3 here is CASSSLAGGIYEQYF. The CDR3 DNA reads TGTGCCAGCAGTTCGTTAGCGGGGGGTATCTACGAGCAGTACTTC.

The rearrangement links TRBV7-2 to TRBJ1-1; 7 bases are a match to TRBD1. Per the germline V gene, CDR1 is SGHTA and CDR2 is FQGNSA. This CDR3 region has 13 residues. The junction had 10 bases not matched to a gene; V was cut back by 5 bases and J by 10 bases. CDR3 amino acids: CASSLSSGQLAFF. The CDR3 region has the DNA TGTGCCAGCAGCCTAAGTTCGGGACAGCTAGCTTTCTTT.

J is TRBJ2-1 and V is TRBV10-3; 8 bases fit TRBD1. The ends lost 3 bases at V and 3 bases at J; junction bases unmatched: 7. The CDR3 runs 16 residues. The germline gives CDR1 ENHRY, CDR2 SYGVKD. CDR3 in amino acids: CAISDWGQANYNEQFF. CDR3 nucleotides: TGTGCCATCAGTGATTGGGGACAGGCCAACTACAATGAGCAGTTCTTC.